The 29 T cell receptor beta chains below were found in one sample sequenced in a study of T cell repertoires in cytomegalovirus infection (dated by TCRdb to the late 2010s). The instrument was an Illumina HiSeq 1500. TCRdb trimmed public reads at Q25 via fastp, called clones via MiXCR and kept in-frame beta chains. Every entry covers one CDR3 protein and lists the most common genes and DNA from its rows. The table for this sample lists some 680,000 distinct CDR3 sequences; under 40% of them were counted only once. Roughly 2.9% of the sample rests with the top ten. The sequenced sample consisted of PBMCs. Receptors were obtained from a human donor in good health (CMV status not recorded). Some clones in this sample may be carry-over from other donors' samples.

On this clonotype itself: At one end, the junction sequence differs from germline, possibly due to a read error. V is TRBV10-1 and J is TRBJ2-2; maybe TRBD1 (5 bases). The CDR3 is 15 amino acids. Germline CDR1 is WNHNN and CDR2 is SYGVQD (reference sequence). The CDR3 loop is CAISELPGYTGELFF. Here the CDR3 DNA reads TGCGCCATCAGTGAGTTGCCAGGGTATACCGGGGAGCTGTTTTTT.

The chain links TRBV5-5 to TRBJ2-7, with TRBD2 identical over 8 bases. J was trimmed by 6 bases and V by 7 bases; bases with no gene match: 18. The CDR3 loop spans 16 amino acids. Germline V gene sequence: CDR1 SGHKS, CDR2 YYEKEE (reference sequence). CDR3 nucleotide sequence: TGTGCCAGCGAATCAAGGACTAGCCTTTCTTCATCCGAGCAGTACTTC. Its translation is CASESRTSLSSSEQYF. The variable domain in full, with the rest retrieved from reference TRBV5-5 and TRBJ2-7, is DAGVTQSPTHLIKTRGQQVTLRCSPISGHKSVSWYQQVLGQGPQFIFQYYEKEERGRGNFPDRFSARQFPNYSSELNVNALLLGDSALYLCASESRTSLSSSEQYFGPGTRLTVT.

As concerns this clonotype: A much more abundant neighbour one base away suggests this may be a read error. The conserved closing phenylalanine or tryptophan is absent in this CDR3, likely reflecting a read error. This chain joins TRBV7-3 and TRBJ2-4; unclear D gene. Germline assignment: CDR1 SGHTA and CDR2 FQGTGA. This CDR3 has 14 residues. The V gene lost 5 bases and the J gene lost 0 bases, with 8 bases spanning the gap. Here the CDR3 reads CASSPGLAKNIQYC. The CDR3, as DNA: TGTGCCAGCAGCCCCGGGCTAGCCAAAAACATTCAGTACTGC.

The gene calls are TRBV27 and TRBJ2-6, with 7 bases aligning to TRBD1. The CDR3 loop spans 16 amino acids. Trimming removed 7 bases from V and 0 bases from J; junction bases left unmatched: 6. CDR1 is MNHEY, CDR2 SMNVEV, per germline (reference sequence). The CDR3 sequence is CASTPTGLSGANVLTF. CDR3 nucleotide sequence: TGTGCCAGCACCCCGACAGGGCTCTCTGGGGCCAACGTCCTGACTTTC.

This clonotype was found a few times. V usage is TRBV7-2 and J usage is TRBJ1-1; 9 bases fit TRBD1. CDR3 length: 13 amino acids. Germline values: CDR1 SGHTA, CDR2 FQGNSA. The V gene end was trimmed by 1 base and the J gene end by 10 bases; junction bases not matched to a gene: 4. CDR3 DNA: TGTGCCAGCAGCTTAGTAGGGGACAGGGCAGCTTTCTTT. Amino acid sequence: CASSLVGDRAAFF.

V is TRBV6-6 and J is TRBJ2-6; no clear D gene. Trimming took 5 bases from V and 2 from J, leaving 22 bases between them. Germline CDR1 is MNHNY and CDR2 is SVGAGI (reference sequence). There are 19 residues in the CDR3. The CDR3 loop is CASSAYGSAAPTGANVLTF. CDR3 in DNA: TGTGCCAGCAGTGCCTACGGTTCCGCCGCACCCACTGGGGCCAACGTCCTGACTTTC.

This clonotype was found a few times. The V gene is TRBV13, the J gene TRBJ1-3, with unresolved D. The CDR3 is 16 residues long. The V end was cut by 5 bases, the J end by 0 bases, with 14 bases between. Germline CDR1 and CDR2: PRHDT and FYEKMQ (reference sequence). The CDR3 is CASSPPTESSGNTIYF. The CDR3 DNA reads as TGTGCCAGCAGCCCCCCCACGGAGAGCTCTGGAAACACCATATATTTT.

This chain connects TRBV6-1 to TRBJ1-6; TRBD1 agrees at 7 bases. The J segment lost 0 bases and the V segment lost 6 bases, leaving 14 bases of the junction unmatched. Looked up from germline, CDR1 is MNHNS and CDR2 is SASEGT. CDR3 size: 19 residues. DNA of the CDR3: TGTGCCAGCAGGAACGGGGACAGCCGATTGAGCTCCTATAATTCACCCCTCCACTTT. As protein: CASRNGDSRLSSYNSPLHF.

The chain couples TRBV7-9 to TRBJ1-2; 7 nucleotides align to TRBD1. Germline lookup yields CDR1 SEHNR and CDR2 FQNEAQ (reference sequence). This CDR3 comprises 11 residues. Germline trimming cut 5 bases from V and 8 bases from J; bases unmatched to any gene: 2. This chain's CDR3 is CASSQQGGYTF. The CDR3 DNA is TGTGCCAGCAGCCAACAGGGGGGCTACACCTTC.

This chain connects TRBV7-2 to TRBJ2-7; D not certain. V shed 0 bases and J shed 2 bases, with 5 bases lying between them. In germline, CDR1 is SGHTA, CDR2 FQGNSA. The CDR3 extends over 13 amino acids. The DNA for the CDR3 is TGTGCCAGCAGCTTAGCGCATGCCTACGAGCAGTACTTC. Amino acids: CASSLAHAYEQYF.

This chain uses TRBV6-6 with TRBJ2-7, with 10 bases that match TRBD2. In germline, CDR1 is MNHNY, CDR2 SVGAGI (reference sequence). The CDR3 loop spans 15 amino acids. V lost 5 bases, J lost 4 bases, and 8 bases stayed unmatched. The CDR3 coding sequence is TGTGCCAGCAGTGTCCCTAGCGGGAGTTCTTACGAGCAGTACTTC. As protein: CASSVPSGSSYEQYF.

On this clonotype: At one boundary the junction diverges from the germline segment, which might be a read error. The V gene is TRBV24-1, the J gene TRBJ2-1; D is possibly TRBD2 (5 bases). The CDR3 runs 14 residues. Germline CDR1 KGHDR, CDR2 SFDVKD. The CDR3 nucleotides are TGTGCCACCAGTGAGGTGAGCGGTGACAAGGAGCAGTTCTTC. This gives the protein CATSEVSGDKEQFF.

The chain's CDR3 is CASRSVAKTDEQYF. The CDR3 DNA reads TGTGCCAGCAGATCTGTAGCGAAAACCGACGAGCAGTACTTC. This chain uses TRBV7-2 with TRBJ2-7, with D maybe TRBD2 (5 bases). CDR1 is SGHTA, CDR2 FQGNSA, per germline. This CDR3 region has 14 residues. V was cut by 6 bases and J by 5 bases, with 17 bases left in between.

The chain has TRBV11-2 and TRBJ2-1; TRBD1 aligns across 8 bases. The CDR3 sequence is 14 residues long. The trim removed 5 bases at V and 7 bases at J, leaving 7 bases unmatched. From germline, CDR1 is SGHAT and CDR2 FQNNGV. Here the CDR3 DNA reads TGTGCCAGCAGCCCCTCAGGACAGGGAAATGAGCAGTTCTTC. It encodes CASSPSGQGNEQFF.

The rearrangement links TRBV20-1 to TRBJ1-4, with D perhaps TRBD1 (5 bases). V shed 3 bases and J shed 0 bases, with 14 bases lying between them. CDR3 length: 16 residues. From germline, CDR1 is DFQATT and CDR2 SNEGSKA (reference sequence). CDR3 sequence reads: CSASHRDGATNEKLFF. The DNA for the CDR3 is TGCAGTGCTAGCCACCGGGACGGAGCAACTAATGAAAAACTGTTTTTT.

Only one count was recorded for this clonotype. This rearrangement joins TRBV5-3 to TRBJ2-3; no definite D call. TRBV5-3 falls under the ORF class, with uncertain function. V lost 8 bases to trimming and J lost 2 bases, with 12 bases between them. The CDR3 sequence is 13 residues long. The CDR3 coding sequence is TGTGCCAGCAGCCCGTATTACACAGATACGCAGTATTTT. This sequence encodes CASSPYYTDTQYF.

The CDR3 region has the DNA TGTGCCAGCAGTGATTCTATTGCCTTAACCCTCCACTTT. Protein: CASSDSIALTLHF. The V call is TRBV25-1, the J call TRBJ1-6; the D is unclear. CDR1 and CDR2 (germline): MGHDK, SYGVNS. The CDR3 sequence is 13 residues long. Trimming left V 3 bases short and J 14 bases short, with 14 bases between. The full variable domain, its missing parts supplied by reference TRBV25-1 and TRBJ1-6, is EADIYQTPRYLVIGTGKKITLECSQTMGHDKMYWYQQDPGMELHLIHYSYGVNSTEKGDLSSESTVSRIRTEHFPLTLESARPSHTSQYLCASSDSIALTLHFGNGTRLTVT.

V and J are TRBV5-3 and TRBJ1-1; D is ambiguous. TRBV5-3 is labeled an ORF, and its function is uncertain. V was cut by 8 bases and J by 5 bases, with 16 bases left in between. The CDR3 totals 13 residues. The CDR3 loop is CASSSGVVTEAFF. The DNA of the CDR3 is TGTGCCAGCAGTTCTGGGGTGGTAACTGAAGCTTTCTTT.

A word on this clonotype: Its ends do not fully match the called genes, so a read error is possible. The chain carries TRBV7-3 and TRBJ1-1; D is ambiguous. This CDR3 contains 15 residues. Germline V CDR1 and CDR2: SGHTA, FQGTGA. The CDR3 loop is CANSFGPHGNTEAFF. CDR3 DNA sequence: TGTGCCAACAGCTTCGGACCCCATGGCAACACTGAAGCTTTCTTT.

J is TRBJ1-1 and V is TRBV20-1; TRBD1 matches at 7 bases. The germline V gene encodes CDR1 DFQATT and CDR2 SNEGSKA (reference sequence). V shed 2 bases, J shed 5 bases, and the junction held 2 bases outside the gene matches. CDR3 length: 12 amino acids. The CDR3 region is CSARTQGTEAFF. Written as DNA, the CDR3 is TGCAGTGCTAGAACACAGGGGACTGAAGCTTTCTTT.

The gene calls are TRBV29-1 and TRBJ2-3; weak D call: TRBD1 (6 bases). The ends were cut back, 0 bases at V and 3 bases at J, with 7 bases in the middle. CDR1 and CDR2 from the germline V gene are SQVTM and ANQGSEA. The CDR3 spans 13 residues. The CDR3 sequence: CSVEEGATDTQYF. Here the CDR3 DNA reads TGCAGCGTTGAAGAGGGGGCAACAGATACGCAGTATTTT.

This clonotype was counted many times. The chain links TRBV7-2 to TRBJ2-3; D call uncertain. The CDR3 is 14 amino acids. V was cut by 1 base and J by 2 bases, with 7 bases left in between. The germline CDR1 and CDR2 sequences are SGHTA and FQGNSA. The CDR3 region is CASSLVGFTDTQYF. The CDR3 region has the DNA TGTGCCAGCAGCTTAGTGGGGTTCACAGATACGCAGTATTTT.

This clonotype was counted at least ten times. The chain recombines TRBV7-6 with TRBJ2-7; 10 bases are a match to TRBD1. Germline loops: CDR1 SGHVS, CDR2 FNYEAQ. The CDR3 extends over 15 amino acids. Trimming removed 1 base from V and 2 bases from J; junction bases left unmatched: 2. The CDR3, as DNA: TGTGCCAGCAGCTTAGGCGGGACAGGGGCCTACGAGCAGTACTTC. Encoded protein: CASSLGGTGAYEQYF.

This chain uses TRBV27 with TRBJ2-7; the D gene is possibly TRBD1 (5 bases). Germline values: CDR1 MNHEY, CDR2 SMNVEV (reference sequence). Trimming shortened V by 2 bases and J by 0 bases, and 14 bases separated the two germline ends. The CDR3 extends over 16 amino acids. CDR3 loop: CASSLADTRNSYEQYF. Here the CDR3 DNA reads TGTGCCAGCAGTTTAGCGGACACACGAAACTCCTACGAGCAGTACTTC.

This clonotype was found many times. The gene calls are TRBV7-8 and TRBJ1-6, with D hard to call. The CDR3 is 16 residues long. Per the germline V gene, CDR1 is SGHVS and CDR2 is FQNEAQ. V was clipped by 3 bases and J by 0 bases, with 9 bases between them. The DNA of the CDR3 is TGTGCCAGCAGCTTCGACATGAGCTCCTATAATTCACCCCTCCACTTT. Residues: CASSFDMSSYNSPLHF.

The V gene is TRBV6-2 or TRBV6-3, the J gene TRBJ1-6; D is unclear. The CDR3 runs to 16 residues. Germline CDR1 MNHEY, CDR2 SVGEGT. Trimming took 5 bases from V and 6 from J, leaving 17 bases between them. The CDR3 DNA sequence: TGTGCCAGCAGTACCCAGGAGGGCGCGGGTAATTCACCCCTCCACTTT. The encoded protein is CASSTQEGAGNSPLHF.

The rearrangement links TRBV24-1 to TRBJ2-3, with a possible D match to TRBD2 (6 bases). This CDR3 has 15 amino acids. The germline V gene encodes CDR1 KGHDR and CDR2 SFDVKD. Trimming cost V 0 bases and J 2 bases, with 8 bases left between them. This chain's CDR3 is CATSDLLDYTDTQYF. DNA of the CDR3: TGTGCCACCAGTGATTTGTTGGACTACACAGATACGCAGTATTTT.

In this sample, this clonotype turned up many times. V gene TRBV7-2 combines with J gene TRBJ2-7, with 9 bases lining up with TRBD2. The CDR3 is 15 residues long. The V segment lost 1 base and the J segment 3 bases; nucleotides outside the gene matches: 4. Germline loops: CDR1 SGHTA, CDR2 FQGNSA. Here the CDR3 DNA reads TGTGCCAGCAGCTTAGGGGCGGGAGGGTACTACGAGCAGTACTTC. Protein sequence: CASSLGAGGYYEQYF. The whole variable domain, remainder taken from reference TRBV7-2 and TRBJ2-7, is GAGVSQSPSNKVTEKGKDVELRCDPISGHTALYWYRQSLGQGLEFLIYFQGNSAPDKSGLPSDRFSAERTGGSVSTLTIQRTQQEDSAVYLCASSLGAGGYYEQYFGPGTRLTVT.

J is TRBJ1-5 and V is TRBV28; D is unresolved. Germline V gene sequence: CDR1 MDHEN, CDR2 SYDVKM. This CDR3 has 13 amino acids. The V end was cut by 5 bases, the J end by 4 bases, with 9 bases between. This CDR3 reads CASSNSFNQPQHF. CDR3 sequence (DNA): TGTGCCAGCAGTAATAGTTTTAATCAGCCCCAGCATTTT.